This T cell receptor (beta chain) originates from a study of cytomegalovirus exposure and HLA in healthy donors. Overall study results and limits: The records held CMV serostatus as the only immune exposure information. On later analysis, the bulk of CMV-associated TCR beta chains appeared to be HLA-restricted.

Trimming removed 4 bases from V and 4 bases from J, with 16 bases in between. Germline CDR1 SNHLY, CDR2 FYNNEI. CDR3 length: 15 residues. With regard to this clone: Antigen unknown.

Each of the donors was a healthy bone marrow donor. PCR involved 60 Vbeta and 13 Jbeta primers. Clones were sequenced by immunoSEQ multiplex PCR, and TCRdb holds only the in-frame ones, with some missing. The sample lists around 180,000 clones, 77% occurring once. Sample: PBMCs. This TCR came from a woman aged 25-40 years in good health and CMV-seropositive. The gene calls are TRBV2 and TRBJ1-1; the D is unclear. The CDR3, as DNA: TGTGCCAGCAGTGTTCGTTCAGGTATGGTCACTGAAGCTTTCTTT. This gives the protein CASSVRSGMVTEAFF.